A single sample gave rise to the 13 T cell receptor beta chains below, sequenced in a study of cytomegalovirus exposure and HLA in healthy donors. A multiplex PCR was run with 60 Vbeta primers and 13 Jbeta primers. The method was immunoSEQ multiplex PCR; TCRdb's version includes in-frame clones alone and lacks a portion of them. The sample lists about 200,000 clones; around 80% were seen once. The specimen sequenced was PBMCs. Every receptor here comes from a woman in her thirties or forties in good health and CMV-seronegative.

The CDR3 region is CASSAGGQVNQPQHF. As DNA, the CDR3 is TGTGCCAGCAGTGCTGGGGGACAGGTTAATCAGCCCCAGCATTTT. The V call is TRBV2, the J call TRBJ1-5, with TRBD1 matching 8 bases. V gave up 4 bases and J gave up 4 bases; unmatched junction bases: 6. Germline assignment: CDR1 SNHLY and CDR2 FYNNEI. The CDR3 sequence is 15 residues long.

This clone was observed a handful of times. The J gene is TRBJ2-2, the V gene TRBV11-3, with D perhaps TRBD2 (5 bases). Germline V gene sequence: CDR1 SGHNT, CDR2 YENEEA. This CDR3 is 13 amino acids long. V lost 5 bases to trimming and J lost 4 bases, with 8 bases between them. The CDR3 reads CASSGEGTGELFF. The CDR3 nucleotides read TGTGCCAGCAGCGGAGAGGGCACCGGGGAGCTGTTTTTT.

The chain has TRBV7-9 and TRBJ1-2; the D gene is possibly TRBD1 (6 bases). Trimming took 2 bases from V and 4 from J, leaving 14 bases between them. From germline, CDR1 is SEHNR and CDR2 FQNEAQ (reference sequence). The CDR3 totals 15 residues. In DNA form, the CDR3 reads TGTGCCAGCAGCTTAACTGGAGCGGACAGCTATGGCTACACCTTC. It specifies CASSLTGADSYGYTF.

The rearrangement joins TRBV5-4 to TRBJ1-6; no definite D call. V was trimmed by 10 bases and J by 8 bases, leaving 19 bases between them. CDR3 length: 14 residues. Germline CDR1 is SGHNT and CDR2 is YYREEE (reference sequence). CDR3 sequence (DNA): TGTGCCGCGAGCCTGGGAGGGAAGGATTCACCCCTCCACTTT. This gives the protein CAASLGGKDSPLHF.

This clone was detected once. The V gene is TRBV19, the J gene TRBJ2-5; TRBD2 aligns across 7 bases. Germline CDR1 LNHDA, CDR2 SQIVND (reference sequence). This CDR3 comprises 15 residues. V trimming: 8 bases; J trimming: 1 base; junction bases outside the gene matches: 10. This CDR3 reads CASASGEGLQETQYF. The CDR3 DNA sequence: TGTGCCAGTGCTAGCGGAGAGGGGCTCCAAGAGACCCAGTACTTC. The whole variable domain, filled in from reference TRBV19 and TRBJ2-5, reads DGGITQSPKYLFRKEGQNVTLSCEQNLNHDAMYWYRQDPGQGLRLIYYSQIVNDFQKGDIAEGYSVSREKKESFPLTVTSAQKNPTAFYLCASASGEGLQETQYFGPGTRLLVL.

This sequence joins TRBV4-3 and TRBJ2-3, with 7 bases aligning to TRBD1. The CDR3 has 17 amino acids. V dropped 0 bases and J dropped 0; count of bases not matched to a gene: 6. Germline-derived CDR1 and CDR2 are LGHNA and YSLEER. CDR3 DNA: TGCGCCAGCAGCCAAGAGGCCGGGACAGCTAGCACAGATACGCAGTATTTT. Its protein is CASSQEAGTASTDTQYF.

This clone was seen a few times. The chain links TRBV7-2 to TRBJ2-7, with D perhaps matching TRBD2 (5 bases). The CDR3 covers 14 residues. Germline V gene sequence: CDR1 SGHTA, CDR2 FQGNSA. Trimming cost V 1 base and J 3 bases, with 10 bases left between them. The CDR3 sequence: CASSLVAGGYEQYF. The CDR3 region has the DNA TGTGCCAGCAGCTTAGTTGCGGGTGGCTACGAGCAGTACTTC.

The chain is built from TRBV11-3 and TRBJ1-5, with D uncertain. V was shortened by 2 bases and J by 3 bases, with 5 bases between the two germline ends. This CDR3 comprises 13 residues. Germline assignment: CDR1 SGHNT and CDR2 YENEEA. As DNA, the CDR3 is TGTGCCAGCAGCTTATACTCCAATCAGCCCCAGCATTTT. Residues: CASSLYSNQPQHF.

The chain has TRBV18 and TRBJ2-1, with D uncertain. The CDR3 consists of 13 residues. Deletions cut 3 bases from V and 9 bases from J, with 12 bases between. The germline CDR1 and CDR2 sequences are KGHSH and LQKENI. The CDR3: CASSPRSVIEQFF. In DNA form, the CDR3 reads TGTGCCAGCTCACCCCGCTCGGTAATTGAGCAGTTCTTC. Full variable domain (missing parts from reference TRBV18 and TRBJ2-1): NAGVMQNPRHLVRRRGQEARLRCSPMKGHSHVYWYRQLPEEGLKFMVYLQKENIIDESGMPKERFSAEFPKEGPSILRIQQVVRGDSAAYFCASSPRSVIEQFFGPGTRLTVL.

This rearrangement joins TRBV7-8 to TRBJ2-1, with 13 bases identical to TRBD2. The CDR3 totals 16 residues. After removal of 4 bases from V and 6 bases from J, the junction contained 6 bases not matched to a gene. Germline V gives CDR1 SGHVS, CDR2 FQNEAQ. Here the CDR3 reads CASSSTGLAGVNEQFF. CDR3 nucleotide sequence: TGTGCCAGCAGCTCAACCGGACTAGCGGGAGTCAATGAGCAGTTCTTC.

This clone showed up just once. V is TRBV18 and J is TRBJ2-7; 8 nucleotides agree with TRBD2. Trimming removed 6 bases from V and 2 bases from J; junction bases left unmatched: 12. The CDR3 is 16 amino acids. Germline V gene lookup returns CDR1 KGHSH and CDR2 LQKENI. DNA of the CDR3: TGTGCCAGCTCCCCCCGGGAACTAGCGGCCACCTACGAGCAGTACGTC. Its protein is CASSPRELAATYEQYV.

This clone was seen once. The chain joins TRBV27 to TRBJ1-1; D gene unclear. Germline CDR1 and CDR2: MNHEY and SMNVEV (reference sequence). The CDR3 totals 13 residues. The V gene lost 2 bases and the J gene lost 7 bases, with 11 bases spanning the gap. The CDR3 coding sequence is TGTGCCAGCAGTTTAAGGGTGGAGGGTGAAGCTTTCTTT. Amino acid sequence: CASSLRVEGEAFF.

With respect to this clone: Relative to the germline gene, one junction end is altered; a read error may explain this. The V and J genes are TRBV5-6 and TRBJ2-7; TRBD1 is a possible D gene (6 bases). The CDR3 has 11 residues. Per germline, CDR1 SGHDT and CDR2 YYEEEE. DNA of the CDR3: TGTGCCAGCAGCTTGTTAGGGACACAGGACTTC. Protein: CASSLLGTQDF.